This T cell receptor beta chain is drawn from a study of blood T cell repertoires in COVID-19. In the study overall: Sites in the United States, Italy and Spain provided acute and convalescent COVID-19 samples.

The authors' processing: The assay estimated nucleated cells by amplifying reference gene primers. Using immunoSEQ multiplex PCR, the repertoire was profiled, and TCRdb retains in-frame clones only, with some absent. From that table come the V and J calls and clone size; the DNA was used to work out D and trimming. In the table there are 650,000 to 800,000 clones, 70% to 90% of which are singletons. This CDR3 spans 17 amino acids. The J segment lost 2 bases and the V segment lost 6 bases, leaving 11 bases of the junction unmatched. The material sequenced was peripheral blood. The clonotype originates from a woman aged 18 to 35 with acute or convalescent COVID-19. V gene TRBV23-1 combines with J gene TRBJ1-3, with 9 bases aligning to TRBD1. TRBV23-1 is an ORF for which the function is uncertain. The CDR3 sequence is CASRPHSDRGTGNTIYF. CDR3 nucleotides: TGCGCCAGCAGACCCCATTCAGACAGGGGGACTGGAAACACCATATATTTT.